The entry below gives a single T cell receptor beta chain sequence along with its context. This sample was included in a study of blood T cell repertoires in COVID-19. Study overall: Some COVID-19 samples were acute and others convalescent; all came from the United States, Italy and Spain. T cells, B-cell-depleted T cells, or PBMCs provided the cDNA or gDNA that served as material.

Per the original methods: For nucleated cells, counts were estimated from reference gene primer amplification. Clones were read by immunoSEQ multiplex PCR, and TCRdb kept only the in-frame ones, dropping some. V, J and clone size are those of that table, while D and trimming were read from the DNA. The sample yields a few hundred thousand clones, about nine tenths seen once. Germline-derived CDR1 and CDR2 are LNHNV and YYDKDF (reference sequence). V lost 3 bases to trimming and J lost 4 bases, with 10 bases between them. This CDR3 has 14 amino acids. V gene TRBV15 combines with J gene TRBJ1-3; D is unresolved. The sequence was obtained from a woman aged 55-69 years with acute or convalescent COVID-19. The sample consisted of peripheral blood. This CDR3 is CATSSSGSGNTIYF. The CDR3 DNA reads as TGTGCCACCAGCAGTTCAGGATCAGGAAACACCATATATTTT.